The 22 T cell receptor beta chains in this list originate from one sample, sequenced in a study of CD8+CD57+ T cells in acquired aplastic anemia. The template used for profiling TCR beta VDJ and CDR3 was genomic DNA. MiXCR, applied by TCRdb to the reads, yields one record per CDR3 protein. The table shows approximately 70,000 distinct CDR3 sequences, with less than 65% occurring only once. Sequenced: sorted CD4+, CD8+, or CD8+CD57+ T cells (not recorded which) from PBMCs. These receptors were obtained from a human donor in good health, serving as a control.

The V gene is TRBV24-1, the J gene TRBJ1-6; the D gene is possibly TRBD1 (5 bases). V was trimmed by 7 bases and J by 7 bases, leaving 16 bases between them. This CDR3 has 15 residues. Germline V CDR1 and CDR2: KGHDR, SFDVKD. Here the CDR3 reads CATSQSGRMNSPLHF. The CDR3 coding sequence is TGTGCCACCAGCCAGTCGGGACGGATGAATTCACCCCTCCACTTT.

The rearrangement joins TRBV29-1 to TRBJ2-7, with a weak D call TRBD2 (6 bases). Germline lookup yields CDR1 SQVTM and CDR2 ANQGSEA. The CDR3 consists of 13 residues. Trimming shortened V by 8 bases and J by 4 bases, and 18 bases separated the two germline ends. The chain's CDR3 is CSWGDRAGYEQYF. CDR3 nucleotide sequence: TGCAGCTGGGGGGATAGGGCCGGGTACGAGCAGTACTTC.

In the case of this clonotype: The missing conserved phenylalanine or tryptophan at the end of this CDR3 makes a read error likely. The rearrangement joins TRBV29-1 to TRBJ2-1; 13 positions match TRBD2. The CDR3 is 15 residues long. The V and J ends lost 6 bases and 4 bases, in that order; junction bases with no gene match: 6. Germline V gene data show CDR1 as SQVTM and CDR2 as ANQGSEA. The CDR3 coding sequence is TGCAGCGTCGTAACTAGCGGGAGGGGGTACAATGAGCAGTTCCTC. Its translation is CSVVTSGRGYNEQFL.

This clonotype was seen repeatedly, ten times or more. The V gene is TRBV28, the J gene TRBJ1-1; D ambiguous. V lost 3 bases, J lost 0 bases, and 8 bases lay in between. The germline gives CDR1 MDHEN, CDR2 SYDVKM. This CDR3 region has 14 residues. For the CDR3, the DNA is TGTGCCAGCAGTTTGACGCGGGTGAACACTGAAGCTTTCTTT. This sequence encodes CASSLTRVNTEAFF.

Note on this clonotype: Its ends do not fully match the called genes, so a read error is possible. This rearrangement joins TRBV9 to TRBJ2-7; 7 bases align to TRBD2. The CDR3 has 15 residues. Germline V gene sequence: CDR1 SGDLS, CDR2 YYNGEE. The CDR3 sequence is CASSVAPGLEYERYF. CDR3 DNA sequence: TGTGCCAGCAGCGTGGCCCCAGGACTAGAGTACGAGCGGTACTTC. The whole variable domain, remainder taken from reference TRBV9 and TRBJ2-7, is DSGVTQTPKHLITATGQRVTLRCSPRSGDLSVYWYQQSLDQGLQFLIQYYNGEERAKGNILERFSAQQFPDLHSELNLSSLELGDSALYFCASSVAPGLEYERYFGPGTRLTVT.

DNA of the CDR3: TGTGCCAGCAGCGTCGGGGCAAATCAGCCCCAGCATTTT. The encoded protein is CASSVGANQPQHF. The V and J genes are TRBV9 and TRBJ1-5; a weak D match, TRBD1 (5 bases). V lost 2 bases and J 4 bases, leaving 7 bases between the germline ends. In germline, CDR1 is SGDLS, CDR2 YYNGEE. The CDR3 totals 13 residues.

Notes on this clonotype: This may arise from a read error, as a much more abundant clone is one base away. In this CDR3 the conserved last residue, phenylalanine or tryptophan, is missing, so a read error is likely. This sequence joins TRBV2 and TRBJ2-3; no firm D call. The CDR3 is 17 amino acids. V was trimmed by 3 bases and J by 0 bases, leaving 16 bases between them. Germline V lookup: CDR1 SNHLY, CDR2 FYNNEI. CDR3: CASSDMTKDGSTDTQYL. CDR3 nucleotides: TGTGCCAGCAGTGACATGACAAAGGACGGAAGCACAGATACGCAGTATCTT.

This clonotype was seen once. The rearrangement uses TRBV15 and TRBJ2-5; a weak D match, TRBD2 (6 bases). The germline CDR1 and CDR2 sequences are LNHNV and YYDKDF (reference sequence). This CDR3 is 14 amino acids long. Trimming stripped 1 base from V and 5 bases from J, with 11 bases between. CDR3 in amino acids: CATSRAGVGETQYF. CDR3 coding DNA: TGTGCCACCAGCAGAGCGGGAGTAGGGGAGACCCAGTACTTC.

The chain uses TRBV2 and TRBJ2-3, with TRBD2 identical over 12 bases. Germline assignment: CDR1 SNHLY and CDR2 FYNNEI. CDR3 length equals 15 residues. J was trimmed by 7 bases and V by 3 bases; bases with no gene match: 5. The DNA of the CDR3 is TGTGCCAGCAGTGATCCTAGCGGGAGGGGGTATACGCAGTATTTT. This encodes CASSDPSGRGYTQYF.

This clonotype occurred once. This may stem from a read error, because a much larger clone lies one nucleotide away. This likely comes from a read error, as the CDR3 has no conserved phenylalanine or tryptophan at its end. This chain joins TRBV5-1 and TRBJ2-4; D gene unclear. Germline-derived CDR1 and CDR2 are SGHRS and YFSETQ. The V gene lost 5 bases and the J gene lost 3 bases, with 12 bases spanning the gap. There are 14 residues in the CDR3. The CDR3 DNA sequence: TGCGCCAGCAGTCGCGACGGTATCAAAAACATTCAGTACATC. This encodes CASSRDGIKNIQYI.

In its sample, this clonotype was seen many times. J is TRBJ1-2 and V is TRBV5-1; D perhaps matches TRBD1 (6 bases). The V gene lost 4 bases and the J gene lost 4 bases, with 17 bases spanning the gap. In germline, CDR1 is SGHRS, CDR2 YFSETQ. The CDR3 consists of 15 residues. Here the CDR3 DNA reads TGCGCCAGCAGCCTGGTCGGGGGCTCCCTCTATGGCTACACCTTC. As protein: CASSLVGGSLYGYTF.

CDR3 sequence (DNA): TGTGCCAGCAGTTTCACAGGGGGCGGCTACGAGCAGTACTTC. It translates to CASSFTGGGYEQYF. The chain joins TRBV6-2 or TRBV6-3 to TRBJ2-7; 9 bases line up with TRBD1. Germline CDR1 and CDR2: MNHEY and SVGEGT. With V trimmed by 4 bases and J by 3 bases, 4 bases remained unmatched. This CDR3 is built from 14 residues.

This clonotype was seen once. This chain links TRBV2 with TRBJ2-7; 9 bases map to TRBD2. Per germline, CDR1 SNHLY and CDR2 FYNNEI. The ends lost 6 bases at V and 7 bases at J; junction bases unmatched: 10. This CDR3 has 14 amino acids. In DNA, the CDR3 is TGTGCCAGCAGGTCCCTAGCGGGATCGGGAGAGCAGTACTTC. Protein product: CASRSLAGSGEQYF.

The rearrangement uses TRBV29-1 and TRBJ1-1, with no clear D. The V and J ends lost 3 bases and 11 bases respectively, with 7 bases between them. This CDR3 is built from 9 residues. The V gene's germline CDR1 is SQVTM and CDR2 ANQGSEA. The CDR3 spells CSVDTGAFF. CDR3 sequence (DNA): TGCAGCGTTGACACCGGGGCTTTCTTT. Based on the CDR3 plus reference TRBV29-1 and TRBJ1-1, the full variable domain is SAVISQKPSRDICQRGTSLTIQCQVDSQVTMMFWYRQQPGQSLTLIATANQGSEATYESGFVIDKFPISRPNLTFSTLTVSNMSPEDSSIYLCSVDTGAFFGQGTRLTVV.

Concerning this clonotype: One base away lies a much larger clone, so this may be a sequencing read error. Without the conserved terminal phenylalanine or tryptophan, this CDR3 likely stems from a read error. The chain has TRBV30 and TRBJ1-1, with D perhaps TRBD1 (6 bases). The V end lost 5 bases, the J end lost 8 bases, and 12 bases lay between the germline ends. The CDR3 has 11 amino acids. Germline V gene data show CDR1 as GTSNPN and CDR2 as SVGIG (reference sequence). CDR3 in amino acids: CAWETTGEAFL. The CDR3 region has the DNA TGTGCCTGGGAAACGACAGGAGAAGCTTTCCTT.

V and J are TRBV2 and TRBJ1-1; the D is unclear. Germline V lookup: CDR1 SNHLY, CDR2 FYNNEI. V was clipped by 4 bases and J by 2 bases, with 8 bases between them. The CDR3 runs to 13 residues. CDR3 coding DNA: TGTGCCAGCAGTGGGGAAGTTAACACTGAAGCTTTCTTT. Its translation: CASSGEVNTEAFF.

This clonotype came up many times. V usage is TRBV6-4 and J usage is TRBJ2-1; weak D call: TRBD1 (6 bases). CDR3 length: 16 residues. CDR1 and CDR2 (germline): MRHNA, SNTAGT. Trimming pared 2 bases from V and 0 bases from J, leaving 11 bases between. The CDR3 DNA reads TGTGCCAGCAGTGACGGTACAGGGTTCTCCTACAATGAGCAGTTCTTC. Its translation is CASSDGTGFSYNEQFF.

This clonotype appeared many times. The chain is built from TRBV7-8 and TRBJ1-3; tentatively, D is TRBD1 (5 bases). There are 13 residues in the CDR3. CDR1 and CDR2 (germline): SGHVS, FQNEAQ. V lost 3 bases, J lost 4 bases, and 7 bases lay in between. CDR3 loop: CASSLGGGNTIYF. CDR3 coding DNA: TGTGCCAGCAGCTTGGGGGGGGGAAACACCATATATTTT.

This clonotype was seen repeatedly, ten times or more. The V gene is TRBV7-8, the J gene TRBJ2-1; 8 bases align to TRBD1. CDR3 length: 16 residues. The J segment lost 2 bases and the V segment lost 2 bases, leaving 5 bases of the junction unmatched. The germline CDR1 and CDR2 sequences are SGHVS and FQNEAQ. The CDR3 nucleotides are TGTGCCAGCAGCTTACCCGGGACAGGCCCCTACAATGAGCAGTTCTTC. Translation: CASSLPGTGPYNEQFF. The whole variable domain, remainder taken from reference TRBV7-8 and TRBJ2-1, is GAGVSQSPRYKVAKRGQDVALRCDPISGHVSLFWYQQALGQGPEFLTYFQNEAQLDKSGLPSDRFFAERPEGSVSTLKIQRTQQEDSAVYLCASSLPGTGPYNEQFFGPGTRLTVL.

CDR3 bases: TGTGCCAGCAGCCCCCGGACAGGGTCAGCCTCACCCCTCCACTTT. Residues: CASSPRTGSASPLHF. The chain is built from TRBV12-3 or TRBV12-4 and TRBJ1-6; 8 positions agree with TRBD1. The CDR3 extends over 15 amino acids. J gave up 10 bases and V 6 bases, and 11 bases lay outside the gene matches.

This clonotype was seen only once. J is TRBJ1-2 and V is TRBV5-1; 7 bases are a match to TRBD1. Germline assignment: CDR1 SGHRS and CDR2 YFSETQ. There are 16 residues in the CDR3. V was clipped by 4 bases and J by 2 bases; unmatched bases: 11. CDR3 DNA: TGCGCCAGCAGCCCCGGGACAGCCTCCCTAAACTATGGCTACACCTTC. This translates into CASSPGTASLNYGYTF.

This clonotype was recorded many times. This chain uses TRBV19 with TRBJ2-3, with 12 positions matching TRBD2. CDR1 and CDR2 from the germline V gene are LNHDA and SQIVND (reference sequence). Trimming took 5 bases from V and 3 from J; bases not matched to a gene: 9. This CDR3 has 17 amino acids. CDR3 loop: CASSYLGLAGITDTQYF. CDR3 nucleotides: TGTGCCAGTAGTTACCTTGGACTAGCGGGGATAACAGATACGCAGTATTTT.